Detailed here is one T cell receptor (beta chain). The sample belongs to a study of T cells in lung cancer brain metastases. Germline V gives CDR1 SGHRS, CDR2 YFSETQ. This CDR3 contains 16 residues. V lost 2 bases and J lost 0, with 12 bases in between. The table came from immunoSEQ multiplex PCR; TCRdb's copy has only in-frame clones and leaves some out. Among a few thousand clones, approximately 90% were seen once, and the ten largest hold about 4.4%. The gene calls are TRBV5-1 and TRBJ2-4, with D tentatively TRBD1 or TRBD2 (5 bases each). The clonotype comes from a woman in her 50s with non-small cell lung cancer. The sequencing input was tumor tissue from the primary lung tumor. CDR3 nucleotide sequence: TGCGCCAGCAGCTTCACCGGGACCCTAGCCAAAAACATTCAGTACTTC. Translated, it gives CASSFTGTLAKNIQYF.